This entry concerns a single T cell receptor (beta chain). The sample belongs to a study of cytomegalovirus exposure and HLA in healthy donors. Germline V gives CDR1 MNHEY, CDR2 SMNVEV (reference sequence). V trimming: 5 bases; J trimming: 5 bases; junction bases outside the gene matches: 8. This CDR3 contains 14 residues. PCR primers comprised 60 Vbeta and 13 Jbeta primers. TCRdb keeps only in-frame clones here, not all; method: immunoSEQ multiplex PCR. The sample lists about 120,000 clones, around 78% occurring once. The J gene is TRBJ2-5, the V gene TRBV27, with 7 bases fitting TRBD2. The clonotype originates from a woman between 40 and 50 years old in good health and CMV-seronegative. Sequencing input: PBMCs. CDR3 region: CASSRWEGGETQYF. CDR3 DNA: TGTGCCAGCAGTAGGTGGGAGGGCGGGGAGACCCAGTACTTC.